The rows below give T cell receptor beta chains drawn from one sample of a study of blood T cell repertoires in COVID-19. Sequencing used immunoSEQ multiplex PCR; TCRdb keeps in-frame clones, though not all of them. There are a few hundred thousand clones in the sample; roughly nine tenths occur only once, and about 2.2% lies in the top ten. The source material was peripheral blood. The source of these receptors is a woman in her 50s with acute or convalescent COVID-19. The CDR3 runs from the conserved cysteine through the conserved F or W. Fields, in order: CDR3 length, D gene, J gene, V gene, clone size, CDR3 protein, CDR3 DNA. D genes are given only for firm matches. Rows give clone size only sometimes, using once, few, many, or a class for an expanded clone.

14	NA	TRBJ2-1	TRBV6-5	NA	CASSSPGLGVIQFF	TGTGCCAGCAGTAGTCCGGGACTTGGCGTGATTCAGTTCTTC
17	TRBD1	TRBJ1-2	TRBV5-1	NA	CASSSTRMDREKRGYTF	TGCGCCAGCAGCTCGACGAGGATGGACAGGGAGAAACGTGGCTACACCTTC
14	TRBD2	TRBJ2-7	TRBV18	NA	CASSNVAGAYEQYF	TGTGCCAGCTCCAATGTAGCGGGAGCCTACGAGCAGTACTTC
13	NA	TRBJ1-1	TRBV5-6	NA	CASSSVRNTEAFF	TGTGCCAGCAGCTCTGTTAGGAACACTGAAGCTTTCTTT
15	NA	TRBJ1-3	TRBV30	NA	CAWSDGRVAGNTIYF	TGTGCCTGGAGTGACGGCAGGGTGGCTGGAAACACCATATATTTT
16	NA	TRBJ1-4	TRBV9	NA	CASSVAPEASDEKLFF	TGTGCCAGCAGCGTAGCCCCCGAAGCTTCCGATGAAAAACTGTTTTTT
16	TRBD1	TRBJ2-7	TRBV5-1	NA	CASSFQAGTGGYEQYF	TGCGCCAGCAGCTTCCAAGCCGGGACAGGGGGCTACGAGCAGTACTTC
17	TRBD2	TRBJ2-3	TRBV9	NA	CASSVNPSREVGDTQYF	TGTGCCAGCAGCGTAAACCCCTCGCGGGAGGTCGGGGATACGCAGTATTTT
14	TRBD1	TRBJ2-1	TRBV4-3	NA	CASSPTGMENEQFF	TGCGCCAGCAGCCCGACAGGGATGGAGAATGAGCAGTTCTTC
12	NA	TRBJ1-1	TRBV6-5	NA	CASSSGRTEAFF	TGTGCCAGCAGTTCGGGGAGGACTGAAGCTTTCTTT
18	TRBD1	TRBJ2-1	TRBV7-2	NA	CASSSYPTGTGGVDEQFF	TGTGCCAGCAGCTCGTACCCGACCGGGACAGGGGGAGTCGATGAGCAGTTCTTC
14	NA	TRBJ1-2	TRBV7-9	NA	CASSLEKVTYGYTF	TGTGCCAGCAGCTTAGAGAAAGTTACTTATGGCTACACCTTC
16	TRBD2	TRBJ2-5	TRBV6-2/TRBV6-3	NA	CASSYFGTSTQETQYF	TGTGCCAGCAGTTACTTTGGGACTAGCACCCAAGAGACCCAGTACTTC
14	NA	TRBJ2-5	TRBV4-1	NA	CASSPDRGKETQYF	TGCGCCAGCAGCCCGGATCGGGGGAAAGAGACCCAGTACTTC
16	NA	TRBJ1-5	TRBV7-5	NA	CVRSVHRGEGNQPQHF	TGTGTCAGAAGCGTCCACAGGGGGGAAGGCAATCAGCCCCAGCATTTT
15	NA	TRBJ1-6	TRBV11-2	few	CASTLRGRGNSPLHF	TGTGCCAGCACCCTCCGGGGAAGAGGAAATTCACCCCTCCACTTT
13	NA	TRBJ2-1	TRBV5-4	NA	CASSFRGAYEQFF	TGTGCCAGCAGCTTCCGGGGGGCCTATGAGCAGTTCTTC
14	TRBD1	TRBJ1-6	TRBV13	NA	CASSQGQNNSPLHF	TGTGCCAGCAGCCAGGGACAGAATAATTCACCCCTCCACTTT
15	TRBD1	TRBJ2-7	TRBV11-3	NA	CASSFWTGEGYEQYF	TGTGCCAGCAGCTTTTGGACAGGGGAGGGATACGAGCAGTACTTC
16	NA	TRBJ2-1	TRBV27	NA	CASSLVGSVMGNEQFF	TGTGCCAGCAGTTTAGTCGGTAGCGTAATGGGGAATGAGCAGTTCTTC
17	TRBD1	TRBJ2-3	TRBV6-6	NA	CASSPRDRGFHTDTQYF	TGTGCCAGCAGTCCCCGGGACAGGGGCTTCCACACAGATACGCAGTATTTT
14	NA	TRBJ1-1	TRBV5-6	NA	CASSRDGRNTEAFF	TGTGCCAGCAGCCGTGACGGGAGGAACACTGAAGCTTTCTTT
14	TRBD1	TRBJ1-5	TRBV19	once	CASSRDRGHQPQHF	TGTGCCAGTAGTAGGGACAGGGGTCACCAGCCCCAGCATTTT
16	NA	TRBJ1-1	TRBV4-3	NA	CASSQGPGQMNTEAFF	TGCGCCAGCAGCCAAGGACCTGGACAGATGAACACTGAAGCTTTCTTT
17	TRBD2	TRBJ2-4	TRBV18	NA	CASSPRTSDTIKNIQYF	TGTGCCAGCTCCCCTAGGACTAGCGACACCATCAAAAACATTCAGTACTTC
18	TRBD1	TRBJ2-7	TRBV19	NA	CARVSSTDKRDRVHEQYF	TGTGCCAGAGTTTCAAGTACGGATAAGAGGGACAGGGTCCACGAGCAGTACTTC
12	NA	TRBJ1-2	TRBV19	NA	CASSIAGYGYTF	TGTGCCAGTAGTATAGCAGGGTATGGCTACACCTTC
14	TRBD2	TRBJ2-7	TRBV19	once	CASSLTSGSYEQYF	TGTGCCAGTAGCCTGACTAGCGGCTCCTACGAGCAGTACTTC
14	TRBD1	TRBJ1-2	TRBV6-6	NA	CASRQDRVWGGYTF	TGTGCCAGCAGACAGGACAGGGTATGGGGTGGCTACACCTTC
16	NA	TRBJ2-3	TRBV7-2	once	CASSLRLGGGTDTQYF	TGTGCCAGCAGTCTTCGCCTAGGGGGAGGCACAGATACGCAGTATTTT